These T cell receptor beta chains were read from a single sample in a study of cytomegalovirus exposure and HLA in healthy donors. Sequencing was performed with immunoSEQ multiplex PCR; in TCRdb, only in-frame clones are kept and a portion is missing. Among some 78,000 clones listed, 74% were seen once. The sequenced sample was PBMCs. These receptors were obtained from a middle-aged man in good health and CMV-seropositive. CDR3s include the opening cysteine and the closing phenylalanine or tryptophan. Fields, in order: CDR3 protein, J gene, V gene.

CASSLLGQGARETQYF | TRBJ2-5 | TRBV27
CASSLIAQDYGYTF | TRBJ1-2 | TRBV7-2
CASSVATLAGVSTDTQYF | TRBJ2-3 | TRBV9
CASSPRGSGSLDTQYF | TRBJ2-3 | TRBV13
CASSLTGGESYEQYF | TRBJ2-7 | TRBV7-3
CAIKGTGNDEAFF | TRBJ1-1 | TRBV10-3
CASSQDLFRGTEAFF | TRBJ1-1 | TRBV4-1
CASSQDQNTEAFF | TRBJ1-1 | TRBV14
CASSSPDGDYGYTF | TRBJ1-2 | TRBV28
CTSGPGQVWTDTQYF | TRBJ2-3 | TRBV5-1
CASSQVLVMRQYF | TRBJ2-7 | TRBV4-1
CASSSLAGAYNEQFF | TRBJ2-1 | TRBV5-1
CASSLLGGSNYNEQFF | TRBJ2-1 | TRBV11-3
CASSPGLAGNSYEQYF | TRBJ2-7 | TRBV7-2
CASSLGVATLTDTQYF | TRBJ2-3 | TRBV7-2
CASPPITWTGGVRGITFF | TRBJ1-1 | TRBV18
CASSLDRTATYEQYF | TRBJ2-7 | TRBV7-9
CSALTGGRSDTQYF | TRBJ2-3 | TRBV29-1
CASSEEYRGGYTF | TRBJ1-2 | TRBV6-1
CSVEDMGAGNTIYF | TRBJ1-3 | TRBV29-1
CATSIGTSGGIRGDNEQFF | TRBJ2-1 | TRBV15
CAWKYGQGTDTQYF | TRBJ2-3 | TRBV30
CASSPAETHYGYTF | TRBJ1-2 | TRBV4-1
CASSSRVDTDTQYF | TRBJ2-3 | TRBV5-4
CASGIGDVGYGYTF | TRBJ1-2 | TRBV6-6
CSVVPESGVAFF | TRBJ1-1 | TRBV29-1
CASSEEVVGLARHEQYF | TRBJ2-7 | TRBV6-1
CASSLPSNEQFF | TRBJ2-1 | TRBV7-2
CASSIWRGANTGELFF | TRBJ2-2 | TRBV19
CASSPPSFSATTSGYTF | TRBJ1-2 | TRBV18
CASRLDSNSPLHF | TRBJ1-6 | TRBV6-5
CASIRVPEAFF | TRBJ1-1 | TRBV6-5
CATSRDRNQPQHF | TRBJ1-5 | TRBV15
CASSLRTVSYEQYF | TRBJ2-7 | TRBV13
CASKTGWGGELFF | TRBJ2-2 | TRBV2
CSVSGEAGVADTQYF | TRBJ2-3 | TRBV29-1
CATRNGADRTQYF | TRBJ2-5 | TRBV6-5
CASSVYSGRNEQFF | TRBJ2-1 | TRBV9
CASSLKGGAEKLFF | TRBJ1-4 | TRBV5-6
CASSEVLGGAGANVLTF | TRBJ2-6 | TRBV6-1
CASSGTMVSPLHF | TRBJ1-6 | TRBV2
CASSLAGVRDEQYF | TRBJ2-7 | TRBV28
CASSMGGPNQPQHF | TRBJ1-5 | TRBV5-4
CASSLVSRGQEKLFF | TRBJ1-4 | TRBV7-9
CAWSVLGGNSPLHF | TRBJ1-6 | TRBV30
CSVGPAGVHEQFF | TRBJ2-1 | TRBV29-1
CASSIRVQGNEQYF | TRBJ2-7 | TRBV6-5
CASSWGQTLYEQYF | TRBJ2-7 | TRBV11-2
CASSLDLGGASYEQYF | TRBJ2-7 | TRBV27
CASSSRGGRVQETQYF | TRBJ2-5 | TRBV7-7
CASRLGGGPGQETQYF | TRBJ2-5 | TRBV5-4
CASSLATGGRETQYF | TRBJ2-5 | TRBV7-2